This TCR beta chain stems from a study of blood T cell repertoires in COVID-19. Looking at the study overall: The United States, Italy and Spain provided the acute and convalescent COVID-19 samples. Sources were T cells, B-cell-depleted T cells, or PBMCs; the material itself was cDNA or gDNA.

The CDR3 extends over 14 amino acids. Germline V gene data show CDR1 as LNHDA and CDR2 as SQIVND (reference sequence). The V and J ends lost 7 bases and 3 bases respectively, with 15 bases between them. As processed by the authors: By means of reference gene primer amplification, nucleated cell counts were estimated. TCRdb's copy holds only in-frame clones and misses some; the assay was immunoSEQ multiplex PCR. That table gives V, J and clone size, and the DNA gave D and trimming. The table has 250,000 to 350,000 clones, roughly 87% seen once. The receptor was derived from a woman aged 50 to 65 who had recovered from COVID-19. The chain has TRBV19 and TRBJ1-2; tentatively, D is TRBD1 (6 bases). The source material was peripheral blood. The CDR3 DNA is TGTGCCAGTACCTTACCCGGGACACACTATGGCTACACCTTC. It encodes CASTLPGTHYGYTF.